This T cell receptor beta chain stems from a study of shared clonotypes between healthy human individuals. Adult donors, all healthy and HIV-negative, had no recent acute infections or vaccinations. Those who donated, Caucasian adults without exception, all lived in Nashville, Tennessee. TCRdb's table, derived via immunoSEQ multiplex PCR, lists solely in-frame clones and lacks some. The table includes millions of clones, 80% to 95% detected once. Trimming took 0 bases from V and 5 from J, leaving 7 bases between them. Germline CDR1 and CDR2: ENHRY and SYGVKD. This CDR3 is 13 amino acids long. The chain recombines TRBV10-3 with TRBJ1-1; D is unclear. This receptor was obtained from a young man in good health. Some clones in this sample may be carry-over from other donors' samples. The sequenced sample was naive CD4+ T cells from PBMCs. Indicated subset: CD45RA+ positively selected. Here the CDR3 reads CAISESVGTEAFF. The CDR3, as DNA: TGTGCCATCAGTGAGTCGGTAGGAACTGAAGCTTTCTTT.